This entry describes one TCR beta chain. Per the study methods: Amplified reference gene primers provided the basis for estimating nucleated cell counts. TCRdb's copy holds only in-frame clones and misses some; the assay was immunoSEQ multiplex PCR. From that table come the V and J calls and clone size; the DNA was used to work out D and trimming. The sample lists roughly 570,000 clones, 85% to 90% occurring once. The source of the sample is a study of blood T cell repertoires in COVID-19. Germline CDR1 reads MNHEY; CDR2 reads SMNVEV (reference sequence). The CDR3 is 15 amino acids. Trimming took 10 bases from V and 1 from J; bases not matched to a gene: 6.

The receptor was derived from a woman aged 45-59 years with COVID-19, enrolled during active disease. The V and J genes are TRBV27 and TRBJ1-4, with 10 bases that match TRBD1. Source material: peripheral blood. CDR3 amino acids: CATRQGAITNEKLFF. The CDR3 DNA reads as TGTGCCACGCGACAGGGGGCAATAACTAATGAAAAACTGTTTTTT. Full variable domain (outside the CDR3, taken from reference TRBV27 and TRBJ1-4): EAQVTQNPRYLITVTGKKLTVTCSQNMNHEYMSWYRQDPGLGLRQIYYSMNVEVTDKGDVPEGYKVSRKEKRNFPLILESPSPNQTSLYFCATRQGAITNEKLFFGSGTQLSVL.